This T cell receptor (beta chain) appears in the sequencing data of a study of blood T cell repertoires in COVID-19. Background on the study: COVID-19 samples from acute and convalescent phases originated in the United States, Italy and Spain.

The method was immunoSEQ multiplex PCR; TCRdb's version includes in-frame clones alone and lacks a portion of them. The sample consists of 110,000 or so clones, around 83% of them appearing once. V gave up 0 bases and J gave up 6 bases; unmatched junction bases: 6. CDR1 MGHDK and CDR2 SYGVNS come from the germline V gene. This CDR3 contains 18 residues. The sequencing sample was made of peripheral blood. The chain uses TRBV25-1 and TRBJ2-2, with TRBD2 identical over 14 bases. The origin of this receptor is a man aged 35-49 years with acute or convalescent COVID-19. CDR3 DNA sequence: TGTGCCAGCAGTGAATATGTGACTAGCGGGGGGGCCCCCGGGGAGCTGTTTTTT. Translated: CASSEYVTSGGAPGELFF.